This T cell receptor (beta chain) derives from a study of cytomegalovirus exposure and HLA in healthy donors (dated by TCRdb to about 2017). Broadly, across the study: An earlier analysis of about 530 of the donors reported 276 Gb of sequence data and approximately 120 million unique TCR beta sequences obtained from around 190 million T cells. Approximately 310 gigabases of sequencing data and about 92 million unique TCR sequences made up an early release that covered approximately 620 HLA-typed donors. The genetic ancestry cluster associated with self-reported Caucasian donors included 81% of the 300 to 400 genotyped donors. The aim of the study was to test whether cataloging public T cell receptors could identify signatures of past pathogen exposure. The study profiled the T cell repertoires of hundreds of subjects by immunosequencing and related them to cytomegalovirus serostatus. Besides the first cohort of under 700 subjects, a separate validation cohort made up of around 120 different subjects was used. The study combined high-throughput TCR immunosequencing, statistical association of individual TCRs with disease status, and machine learning to predict cytomegalovirus infection status. To study patterns of TCR occurrence, a later analysis re-analyzed previously published TCR beta repertoires from 700 or so donors and added high-resolution HLA genotyping. Rather than using new phenotypic data, the later analysis identified candidate immune exposures from TCR beta sequences and from how often those sequences occurred across donors. In an earlier analysis of 587 of the donors, high-throughput TCR beta sequencing was used to judge whether each TCR beta V gene segment behaved as functional or pseudogenic. Donor age, sex, ethnicity and CMV serostatus were collected together with the repertoire data. A later genetic analysis used genome-wide SNP genotypes for about three fifths of the 666 donors, treating that subset as a discovery cohort. Every discovery cohort repertoire had been produced on one sequencing platform. HLA typing covered class I and class II loci at four-digit resolution. The number of typed donors differed by locus: about 620-630 for A, B, C, DRB1 and DQB1; 500 to 550 for DQA1; 606 for DPA1; and about 470 for DPB1. Roughly 5 DR-DQ haplotypes were handled as single units for association and clustering because linkage in the cohort was strong. On average, around 200,000 unique TCR beta nucleotide sequences were sequenced per donor among about 400 genotyped donors of the cohort, with around 19% of those sequences being non-productive.

The research as a whole found: In an earlier analysis of several hundred of the donors, most TCR beta V segments were observed in productive rearrangements about 90% or about 30% of the time, broadly matching IMGT annotations. Compared with equally common non-associated chains, HLA-associated TCR beta chains in a later analysis were more clonally expanded and had lower generation probabilities. In a later analysis, around 17,000 TCR beta sequences were associated with specific HLA alleles at a false discovery rate of 0.05. A later analysis found that TCR association rates varied across HLA loci, with DRB1 alleles showing the most associated TCRs and HLA-C alleles the fewest. Correlated functional status among segregating V segments might reflect linkage disequilibrium, but an unknown experimental factor could not be ruled out. Assigning TCR associations to individual alleles was difficult when HLA alleles, especially DR and DQ, strongly co-occurred. Because counts were too low, around 18 rarely observed V segments, including chromosome 9 orphons, were left out of the earlier analysis of about 620 of the donors. A group of highly shared sequence variants was considered likely to be a technical artifact of the sequencing pipeline. Most CMV-associated TCR beta chains appeared to be HLA-restricted in a later analysis, and the HLA associations seemed to be driven largely by CMV exposure. The presence/absence analyses assumed that sequencing depth was roughly uniform across donors, and that assumption may not be true. HLA typing was unavailable for some donors at each locus, so association tests used only the typed subset. It was suggested by the authors that the approach could potentially be generalized to other disease states and immunological phenotypes. Cytomegalovirus status was reported to be diagnosed by the classifier with high specificity and sensitivity in both the original and validation cohorts. An association between a missense DCLRE1C variant and V-gene and J-gene trimming of TCR beta chains was found in a later genetic analysis and replicated in an independent cohort. Three of the identified cytomegalovirus-associated TCR beta chains were confirmed in vitro to be specific for cytomegalovirus antigens. A later analysis reported that several top co-occurrence clusters appeared linked to parvovirus B19, influenza, CMV and Epstein-Barr virus. This cohort had only TCR beta chains sequenced, and the lack of alpha or paired-chain data limited which features could be detected. Most TCR sequences were observed very rarely across donors, whereas some public TCRs were present in many individuals. Some IMGT-functional V segments, including TRBV6-2 and TRBV6-3, could not be distinguished by the 87-base-pair reads and were therefore excluded. According to a later genetic analysis, donors in an Asian-associated ancestry cluster had fewer N-insertions in productive TCRs than the roughly 700-donor mean. CMV serostatus was the only immune exposure information available for the cohort. A further reported finding was that TCR beta sequences accurately predicted the HLA-A and HLA-B alleles for most subjects in the first cohort. The study listed 164 TCR beta chains as associated with cytomegalovirus.

As for this clone: The clone's antigen remains unknown. The input lacks base qualities; no much larger clone sits a single base away.

Library method: the immunoSEQ multiplex PCR assay. A mixture of 60 forward primers for TCR Vbeta segments and 13 reverse primers for TCR Jbeta segments was used in the multiplex PCR. Amplification of the CDR3 region of rearranged TCR beta genes was performed with a multiplex PCR assay on genomic DNA. On the Illumina HiSeq System, the amplified TCR beta libraries were sequenced as 87-base-pair reads. The study's own analysis went as follows. Across the 600 to 700 repertoires, a later analysis counted around 80 million unique TCR beta chains, approximately 12 million of which were shared by at least two donors. Raw reads were error-corrected and collapsed into unique sequences with a nearest-neighbor algorithm that merged closely related sequences to remove PCR and sequencing errors. To assign V, D and J gene segments, CDR3 sequences were aligned to IMGT reference sequences. For a sequence to be retained, a match of at least six nucleotides to both a V gene segment and a J gene segment was required. A rearrangement counted as productive if the CDR3 had no stop codons and remained in frame with V and J, and every other rearrangement counted as non-productive. Following IMGT convention, CDR3 was defined as the stretch from the second conserved V-encoded cysteine to the conserved J-encoded phenylalanine. The earlier analysis of roughly 590 of the donors excluded sequences that lacked an unambiguous match to a single V gene segment. In an earlier analysis of almost 600 of the donors, a V segment was called functional when productive rearrangements were above 56.7%, and segregating when the standard deviation between donors exceeded 5%. A statistical classification framework was built to diagnose cytomegalovirus status from the catalog of TCR beta chain sequences. In a later analysis, TCR nucleotide sequences were compared against IMGT/GENE-DB human TR gene sequences so that V and J genes could be assigned. The TCRdist pipeline was used in a later analysis to assign CDR3 sequences and most-parsimonious VDJ recombination scenarios. A later analysis defined each TCR beta chain by its CDR3 amino acid sequence plus V-gene family, and excluded reads lacking a unique V-gene family. In a later analysis, around 600 highly shared, low-generation-probability nucleotide sequences were removed to address suspected cross-contamination and a sequencing artifact. In a later analysis, a clonal expansion index for each public chain was calculated from normalized within-repertoire ranks of inferred template counts. In a later analysis, generation probabilities were computed with a VDJ recombination model fitted to out-of-frame rearrangements, and the resulting probabilities were checked against IGoR. A later analysis scored TCR-TCR, TCR-HLA and TCR-CMV co-occurrence with hypergeometric tests, applying a repertoire-size bias correction to TCR pairs. To estimate false discovery rates, a later analysis permuted the HLA or CMV assignments 20 times. In a later analysis, co-occurring TCRs were grouped with DBSCAN, and TCRdist sequence similarity was added when clustering was performed within HLA-allele-positive subsets. Repertoires with fewer than 30,000 or more than 120,000 public chains were left out of co-occurrence clustering, as were five repertoires with anomalous nucleotide sharing. TCRdb took this table from immuneACCESS and kept in-frame rearrangements with V and J called. Such tables lack part of the clones; where checked against another copy, unresolved V genes explain under half of the gap, and the rest is unexplained. The V and J calls and clone size were taken over from that table, and D and trimming were inferred from the DNA. A total of fewer than 200,000 clones appear in this sample, roughly four fifths of them only once. The ten largest clones add up to just under 3% of the sample.

The germline ends are 24 bases apart after V is trimmed by 2 bases and J by 7 bases. CDR1 and CDR2 (SGHRS, YFSETQ) derive from the germline V gene. Including the terminal cysteine and phenylalanine, the CDR3 comprises 17 residues. The sequence is cut down to CDR3 DNA, 51 bases in frame from base 1. The cohort was made up of about 670 healthy bone marrow donors. At the time of sampling, all cohort members were nominally healthy, though unrecorded immune exposures were likely present. The donor was CMV seropositive and belonged to the group of 250 to 350 seropositive cohort members. Each donor provided a peripheral blood sample, and peripheral blood mononuclear cells were used for TCR beta sequencing. Genomic DNA was extracted from the blood cell samples with the Qiagen DNeasy Blood Extraction Kit.

The sequenced sample consisted of PBMCs. The receptor was derived from a woman aged 50 to 60 in good health and CMV-seropositive. In this chain, TRBV5-1 is recombined with TRBJ1-1; TRBD1 could be the D gene, as 5 bases match. The nucleotide sequence reads as follows: TGCGCCAGCAGCTTAACCGTGAACCGCGCCGAAGGGGATGAAGCTTTCTTT. Translated, this gives CASSLTVNRAEGDEAFF.